The 24 T cell receptor beta chains reported below all come from one sample, sequenced in a study of cytomegalovirus exposure and HLA in healthy donors. The PCR was carried out with 60 Vbeta primers and 13 Jbeta primers. Profiled with immunoSEQ multiplex PCR; TCRdb holds only in-frame clones, not every one. The sample yields some 180,000 clones, roughly three quarters seen once. Input material: PBMCs. The receptors here all came from a male donor in good health and CMV-seronegative.

The chain joins TRBV29-1 to TRBJ2-1, with D maybe TRBD2 (5 bases). The CDR3 totals 12 residues. Deletions cut 3 bases from V and 8 bases from J, with 11 bases between. Germline V lookup: CDR1 SQVTM, CDR2 ANQGSEA. CDR3 amino acids: CSVEGLSDEQFF. DNA for the CDR3: TGCAGCGTTGAGGGCCTTAGCGATGAGCAGTTCTTC.

The table lists this clone with a few counts. A read error may account for a junction end that differs from germline. This rearrangement joins TRBV30 to TRBJ1-1; weak D call: TRBD1 (6 bases). Germline-derived CDR1 and CDR2 are GTSNPN and SVGIG (reference sequence). The length of the CDR3 is 11 residues. The CDR3 DNA sequence: TGTGCCTGGACCAGGACAGCTGAAGCTTTTTTT. Translation: CAWTRTAEAFF.

The rearrangement links TRBV19 to TRBJ1-2; unclear D gene. V dropped 8 bases and J dropped 4 bases, with 11 bases sitting between them. The CDR3 extends over 12 amino acids. Germline CDR1 reads LNHDA; CDR2 reads SQIVND (reference sequence). This chain's CDR3 is CASVAGVYGYTF. In nucleotides, the CDR3 is TGTGCCAGTGTGGCGGGAGTCTATGGCTACACCTTC.

This clone was seen just once. This sequence joins TRBV11-2 and TRBJ2-7; 7 bases line up with TRBD2. Trimming took 8 bases from V and 0 from J; bases not matched to a gene: 4. Germline CDR1 SGHAT, CDR2 FQNNGV. The CDR3 has 13 amino acids. CDR3 amino acids: CASLAGGSYEQYF. CDR3 DNA sequence: TGTGCCAGCTTAGCGGGCGGCTCCTACGAGCAGTACTTC.

The V and J genes are TRBV15 and TRBJ1-2; D call uncertain. Germline CDR1 is LNHNV and CDR2 is YYDKDF (reference sequence). There are 13 residues in the CDR3. Trimming shortened V by 4 bases and J by 0 bases, and 6 bases separated the two germline ends. In DNA form, the CDR3 reads TGTGCCACCAGCACCAGGTCTAACTATGGCTACACCTTC. It codes for CATSTRSNYGYTF.

The chain links TRBV28 to TRBJ2-1, with 9 positions matching TRBD2. The junction had 3 bases not matched to a gene; V was cut back by 1 base and J by 8 bases. The germline V gene has CDR1 MDHEN and CDR2 SYDVKM. The CDR3 length is 14 residues. CDR3 in DNA: TGTGCCAGCAGTTTATATAGCGGGAGCTATGAGCAGTTCTTC. Protein product: CASSLYSGSYEQFF.

The V call is TRBV27, the J call TRBJ1-1; D is possibly TRBD1 (6 bases). The CDR3 runs 12 residues. Between the trimmed V and J ends, which lost 6 bases and 5 bases, there was a span of 10 bases. Germline V gene lookup returns CDR1 MNHEY and CDR2 SMNVEV (reference sequence). CDR3 in DNA: TGTGCCAGCAGGGAGGGGGGGACTGAAGCTTTCTTT. Translated: CASREGGTEAFF.

J is TRBJ2-1 and V is TRBV27; D not resolved. Germline CDR1 and CDR2: MNHEY and SMNVEV (reference sequence). V lost 2 bases to trimming and J lost 7 bases, with 6 bases between them. CDR3 length: 12 amino acids. The CDR3 DNA is TGTGCCAGCAGTTTACACGGGAATGAGCAGTTCTTC. Translation gives CASSLHGNEQFF.

The chain links TRBV7-9 to TRBJ1-5, with D perhaps TRBD1 (5 bases). The V end lost 1 base, the J end lost 0 bases, and 10 bases lay between the germline ends. Germline assignment: CDR1 SEHNR and CDR2 FQNEAQ (reference sequence). The CDR3 length is 16 residues. The CDR3 spells CASSLERGISNQPQHF. CDR3 DNA: TGTGCCAGCAGCTTAGAACGGGGGATTAGCAATCAGCCCCAGCATTTT.

This clone was counted between two and nine times. The chain has TRBV7-8 and TRBJ2-5; 13 bases line up with TRBD2. V lost 1 base and J lost 5; bases outside the gene matches: 7. CDR1 is SGHVS and CDR2 is FQNEAQ in the germline V gene. The CDR3 loop spans 17 amino acids. CDR3 region: CASSLGLAGGTGETQYF. CDR3 coding DNA: TGTGCCAGCAGCTTAGGACTAGCGGGAGGTACGGGGGAGACCCAGTACTTC. The full variable domain, completed using reference TRBV7-8 and TRBJ2-5, is GAGVSQSPRYKVAKRGQDVALRCDPISGHVSLFWYQQALGQGPEFLTYFQNEAQLDKSGLPSDRFFAERPEGSVSTLKIQRTQQEDSAVYLCASSLGLAGGTGETQYFGPGTRLLVL.

The chain employs TRBV28 and TRBJ2-1, with 8 bases matching TRBD2. CDR3 length equals 14 residues. The V segment lost 1 base and the J segment 9 bases; nucleotides outside the gene matches: 5. CDR1 is MDHEN, CDR2 SYDVKM, per germline. The CDR3 spells CASSLSGRGGEQFF. In DNA, the CDR3 is TGTGCCAGCAGTTTATCCGGGAGGGGGGGTGAGCAGTTCTTC.

The V call is TRBV30, the J call TRBJ2-1, with TRBD2 as a possible D gene (7 bases). Germline V gene data show CDR1 as GTSNPN and CDR2 as SVGIG (reference sequence). The CDR3 spans 14 residues. Trimming removed 5 bases from V and 6 bases from J, with 17 bases in between. The CDR3 spells CAWAGAQASNEQFF. CDR3 DNA sequence: TGTGCCTGGGCGGGGGCACAGGCAAGCAATGAGCAGTTCTTC.

The chain has TRBV30 and TRBJ1-6, with D uncertain. Germline V lookup: CDR1 GTSNPN, CDR2 SVGIG (reference sequence). Trimming left V 3 bases short and J 11 bases short, with 14 bases between. The CDR3 has 13 amino acids. For the CDR3, the DNA is TGTGCCTGGAGGGAAGGACTCCTGACACCCCTCCACTTT. This gives the protein CAWREGLLTPLHF.

This chain links TRBV5-1 with TRBJ1-2, with D tentatively TRBD1 (6 bases). The CDR3 consists of 15 residues. Trimming shortened V by 6 bases and J by 8 bases, and 23 bases separated the two germline ends. The germline gives CDR1 SGHRS, CDR2 YFSETQ. The CDR3 loop is CASTPTPGGRSGYTF. The CDR3 DNA reads TGCGCCAGCACCCCAACCCCCGGGGGGCGAAGCGGCTACACCTTC.

J is TRBJ2-4 and V is TRBV6-6; TRBD2 agrees at 7 bases. Per the germline V gene, CDR1 is MNHNY and CDR2 is SVGAGI (reference sequence). The CDR3 totals 14 residues. Germline trimming cut 2 bases from V and 3 bases from J; bases unmatched to any gene: 1. CDR3 loop: CASSYGGGKNIQYF. The CDR3, as DNA: TGTGCCAGCAGTTACGGGGGGGGCAAAAACATTCAGTACTTC.

The chain carries TRBV4-2 and TRBJ1-2, with 11 bases identical to TRBD1. J was trimmed by 7 bases and V by 4 bases; bases with no gene match: 11. This CDR3 region has 16 residues. CDR1 is LGHNA and CDR2 is YNFKEQ in the germline V gene. This chain's CDR3 is CASSLTGTGGGGGYTF. CDR3 nucleotides: TGTGCCAGCAGCCTCACCGGGACAGGGGGAGGAGGTGGCTACACCTTC.

The V gene is TRBV29-1, the J gene TRBJ1-5; D gene uncertain. CDR3 length equals 15 residues. Looked up from germline, CDR1 is SQVTM and CDR2 is ANQGSEA. The ends were cut back, 5 bases at V and 0 bases at J, with 14 bases in the middle. This CDR3 is CSVSGQGGSNQPQHF. CDR3 coding DNA: TGCAGCGTTTCGGGCCAAGGAGGTAGCAATCAGCCCCAGCATTTT.

The chain carries TRBV30 and TRBJ1-5; D might be TRBD1 (6 bases). This CDR3 comprises 13 residues. Trimming took off 8 bases at V and 1 base at J, with 12 bases between the two ends. Germline V gives CDR1 GTSNPN, CDR2 SVGIG (reference sequence). In DNA, the CDR3 is TGTGCCAGATCACAGGGAAGCAATCAGCCCCAGCATTTT. Amino acids: CARSQGSNQPQHF.

This clone was seen only once. The chain's CDR3 is CASSPITSGSSQETQYF. As DNA, the CDR3 is TGTGCCAGCTCACCAATTACTAGCGGGAGCTCCCAAGAGACCCAGTACTTC. The chain links TRBV18 to TRBJ2-5, with TRBD2 matching 11 bases. The V gene end was trimmed by 2 bases and the J gene end by 1 base; junction bases not matched to a gene: 6. The CDR3 extends over 17 amino acids. The germline V gene encodes CDR1 KGHSH and CDR2 LQKENI.

This rearrangement joins TRBV27 to TRBJ1-5; possibly TRBD1 for D (5 bases). V gave up 4 bases and J gave up 5 bases, with 9 bases separating them. The CDR3 has 13 residues. CDR1 and CDR2 (germline): MNHEY, SMNVEV (reference sequence). CDR3 sequence (DNA): TGTGCCAGCAGTTGGGGGGTAGATCAGCCCCAGCATTTT. This translates into CASSWGVDQPQHF.

This rearrangement joins TRBV6-5 to TRBJ1-5; 8 bases align to TRBD1. The germline CDR1 and CDR2 sequences are MNHEY and SVGAGI. The trim removed 6 bases at V and 11 bases at J, leaving 9 bases unmatched. This CDR3 contains 13 residues. The DNA of the CDR3 is TGTGCCAGCAGCCGGACAGGGTTAGAGGCCCAGCATTTT. Amino acid sequence: CASSRTGLEAQHF.

The rearrangement joins TRBV6-5 to TRBJ2-3; D may be TRBD1 (5 bases). The CDR3 consists of 16 residues. Germline CDR1 reads MNHEY; CDR2 reads SVGAGI. Trimming left V 4 bases short and J 0 bases short, with 14 bases between. The CDR3 sequence is CASSFLLTASTDTQYF. In DNA form, the CDR3 reads TGTGCCAGCAGTTTCCTCTTGACAGCTAGCACAGATACGCAGTATTTT.

Note on this clone: One end of the junction fails to match germline, which may point to a read error. Other nucleotide sequences in the sample specify the same CDR3. The V call is TRBV13, the J call TRBJ1-1; D unresolved. The CDR3 sequence is 14 residues long. The V gene's germline CDR1 is PRHDT and CDR2 FYEKMQ (reference sequence). CDR3 nucleotide sequence: TGTGCCAGCAGCTCAGGAAAGCGCTACACTGAGGCTTTCTTT. Translating gives CASSSGKRYTEAFF.

The chain couples TRBV4-2 to TRBJ2-2; 7 nucleotides line up with TRBD1. V was clipped by 3 bases and J by 3 bases; unmatched bases: 7. Looked up from germline, CDR1 is LGHNA and CDR2 is YNFKEQ. The CDR3 extends over 16 amino acids. The CDR3 loop reads CASSQVQGTDTGELFF. The CDR3 DNA follows: TGTGCCAGCAGCCAGGTACAGGGGACGGACACCGGGGAGCTGTTTTTT.